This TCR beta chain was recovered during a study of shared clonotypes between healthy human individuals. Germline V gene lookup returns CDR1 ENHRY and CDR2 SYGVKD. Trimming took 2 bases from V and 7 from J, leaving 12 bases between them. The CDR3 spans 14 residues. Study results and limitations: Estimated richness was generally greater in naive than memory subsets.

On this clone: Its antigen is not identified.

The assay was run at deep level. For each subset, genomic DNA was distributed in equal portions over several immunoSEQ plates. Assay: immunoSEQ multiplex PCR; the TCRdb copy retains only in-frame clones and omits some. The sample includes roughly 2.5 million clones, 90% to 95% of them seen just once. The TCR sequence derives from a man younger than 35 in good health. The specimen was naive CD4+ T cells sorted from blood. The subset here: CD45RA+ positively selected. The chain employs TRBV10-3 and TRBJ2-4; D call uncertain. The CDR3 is CAISEAWDGNIQYF. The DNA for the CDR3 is TGTGCCATCAGTGAGGCCTGGGATGGGAACATTCAGTACTTC.